The rows below give T cell receptor beta chains drawn from one sample of a study of blood T cell repertoires in COVID-19. The method was immunoSEQ multiplex PCR; TCRdb's version includes in-frame clones alone and lacks a portion of them. The table includes 300,000 to 400,000 clones, 88% detected once. Sequences were obtained from PBMCs or T cells enriched from blood (not recorded which). All receptors derive from a woman aged 18-35 years who had recovered from COVID-19. Both conserved end residues are part of each CDR3. A D gene is named only where the DNA matches it firmly. Clone size, where shown, is once, few, many, or a class for clones that have expanded.

clone_size j_call v_call d_call cdr3_nt cdr3_aa
. TRBJ2-1 TRBV6-5 TRBD1 TGTGCCAGCAGCCCCGGGACAGGGGGCAACAATGAGCAGTTCTTC CASSPGTGGNNEQFF
. TRBJ2-5 TRBV19 . TGTGCCAGTAGTATAGAGGAGGGGGCGGCCCAGTACTTC CASSIEEGAAQYF
. TRBJ1-4 TRBV2 TRBD1 TGTGCCAGCAGTGAACGGCAGGGGGTTGGGAAACTGTTTTTT CASSERQGVGKLFF
. TRBJ2-1 TRBV7-3 TRBD1 TGTGCCAGCAGCCTACCGGACAGGGTGAATGAGCAGTTCTTC CASSLPDRVNEQFF
many TRBJ2-2 TRBV6-1 TRBD2 TGTGCCAGCAGTGATGAGGCGGGAGGCCCCGGGGAGCTGTTTTTT CASSDEAGGPGELFF
. TRBJ1-1 TRBV5-1 . TGCGCCAGCAGCTTCACCCGGGGGGACACTGAAGCTTTCTTT CASSFTRGDTEAFF
. TRBJ1-5 TRBV7-9 . TGTGCCAGCGCGGGCCCGGTGAGAAGCAATCAGCCCCAGCATTTT CASAGPVRSNQPQHF
. TRBJ2-7 TRBV27 . TGTGCCAGCAGTCCCCTCAGGGGGAGGAACGAGCAGTACTTC CASSPLRGRNEQYF
. TRBJ2-3 TRBV4-2 . TGTGCCAGCAGCCAAGAACGGGAGCGTCCGGGAGATACGCAGTATTTT CASSQERERPGDTQYF
. TRBJ1-2 TRBV7-2 TRBD1 TGTGCCAGCAGCTTCGGGACAGCCTATGGCTACACCTTC CASSFGTAYGYTF
. TRBJ1-5 TRBV6-6 . TGTGCCAGCAGTTACTCGTCTTTCGGCAATCAGCCCCAGCATTTT CASSYSSFGNQPQHF
. TRBJ1-5 TRBV19 TRBD1 TGTGCCAGTAGTATGGGGACAGCCAGCAATCAGCCCCAGCATTTT CASSMGTASNQPQHF
. TRBJ2-7 TRBV3-1/TRBV3-2 TRBD2 TGTGCCAGCAGCGAGCGGGGCCTCTACGAGCAGTACTTC CASSERGLYEQYF
. TRBJ1-3 TRBV4-1 . TGCGCCAGCAGCGCACAAGTGGGAAACACCATATATTTT CASSAQVGNTIYF
. TRBJ2-7 TRBV27 . TGTGCCAGCAGTTCCCCCAGGGGGAGGTCCTACGAGCAGTACTTC CASSSPRGRSYEQYF
once TRBJ2-5 TRBV29-1 . TGCAGCACCCGGCGGCAGATCCAAGAGACCCAGTACTTC CSTRRQIQETQYF
. TRBJ1-6 TRBV9 . TGTGCCAGCAGCGTAGGACATGCAAAAGATAATTCACCCCTCCACTTT CASSVGHAKDNSPLHF
. TRBJ2-3 TRBV13 . TGTGCCAGCAGCTTTGAACGGGGTGGAACAGATACGCAGTATTTT CASSFERGGTDTQYF
. TRBJ1-5 TRBV30 TRBD1 TGTGCCTGGAGTCGAATGAGGCAGGGGGCGAACAATCAGCCCCAGCATTTT CAWSRMRQGANNQPQHF
. TRBJ2-5 TRBV7-2 . TGTGCCAGCAGCTTAGGGCAACGAGGGGAGACCCAGTACTTC CASSLGQRGETQYF
. TRBJ2-3 TRBV7-9 TRBD1 TGTGCCAGCAGTCTCTTACAGGGGTTGCTAGATACGCAGTATTTT CASSLLQGLLDTQYF
. TRBJ1-1 TRBV20-1 . TGCAGTGCTAGTTGGAGCGGTATCACTGAAGCTTTCTTT CSASWSGITEAFF
. TRBJ2-3 TRBV7-2 . TGTGCCAGCACCAACACAGATACGCAGTATTTT CASTNTDTQYF
. TRBJ2-7 TRBV7-2 . TGTGCCAGCAGCTTCAACCGGGTCACCTACGAGCAGTACTTC CASSFNRVTYEQYF
. TRBJ1-2 TRBV7-3 TRBD1 TGTGCCAGCAGCCCCTCCTACCAGGGGGAGGGCTACACCTTC CASSPSYQGEGYTF
. TRBJ1-1 TRBV4-3 . TGCGCCAGCAGCCAAGAAAAAAAGGGGGATGGGGCTTTCTTT CASSQEKKGDGAFF
few TRBJ2-5 TRBV6-1 TRBD1 TGTGCCAGCAGTGAACTATCCGGGACAGGGGGCGAGACCCAGTACTTC CASSELSGTGGETQYF
. TRBJ1-1 TRBV2 TRBD1 TGTGCCAGCAGTGGACAGGGGAGACTTGAAGCTTTCTTT CASSGQGRLEAFF
. TRBJ2-7 TRBV7-2 TRBD1 TGTGCCAGCAGCGGACAGGGGACACACGAGCAGTACTTC CASSGQGTHEQYF
once TRBJ1-5 TRBV9 . TGTGCCAGCAGCGCGGGGGGGCAAGGGTTCGCGCCCCAGCATTTT CASSAGGQGFAPQHF
. TRBJ1-3 TRBV28 . TGTGCCAGCAGTTTTGGGGCCACTGGAAACACCATATATTTT CASSFGATGNTIYF
. TRBJ2-7 TRBV15 TRBD1 TGTGCCACCAGCCCGGGACAGGAGTACGAGCAGTACTTC CATSPGQEYEQYF
. TRBJ2-1 TRBV6-5 TRBD1 TGTGCCACCTCGGGACAGGGGCCCAACAATGAGCAGTTCTTC CATSGQGPNNEQFF
. TRBJ1-2 TRBV4-1 TRBD1 TGCGCCAGCAGCCAAGGTCCCGGGACAGGGTCGAGATTCTATGGCTACACCTTC CASSQGPGTGSRFYGYTF
. TRBJ2-3 TRBV7-2 . TGTGCCAGCAGCTCTGGACTAATTCGGGATACGCAGTATTTT CASSSGLIRDTQYF
. TRBJ2-2 TRBV2 TRBD2 TGTGCCAGCGGGCGGGGGGTAAACACCGGGGAGCTGTTTTTT CASGRGVNTGELFF